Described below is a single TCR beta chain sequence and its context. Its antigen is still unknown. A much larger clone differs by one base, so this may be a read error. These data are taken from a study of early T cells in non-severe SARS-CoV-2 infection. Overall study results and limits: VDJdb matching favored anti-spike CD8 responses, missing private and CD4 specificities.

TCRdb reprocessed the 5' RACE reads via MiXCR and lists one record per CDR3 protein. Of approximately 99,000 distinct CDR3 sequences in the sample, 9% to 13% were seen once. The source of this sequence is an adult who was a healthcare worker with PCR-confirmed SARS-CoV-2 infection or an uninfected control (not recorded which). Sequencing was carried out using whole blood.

CDR3 coding DNA: TGCGCCAGCAGCTTGGCCCGGGCAGTTAGCCCAGATACGCAGTATTTT. It is translated as CASSLARAVSPDTQYF. This sequence joins TRBV5-1 and TRBJ2-3, with no clear D. This CDR3 comprises 16 residues. Per germline, CDR1 SGHRS and CDR2 YFSETQ. Trimming pared 0 bases from V and 4 bases from J, leaving 15 bases between.